The 18 T cell receptor beta chains below were found in one sample sequenced in a study of blood T cell repertoires in COVID-19. Profiling relied on immunoSEQ multiplex PCR, and the TCRdb table lists in-frame clones only, not all of them. The sample consists of hundreds of thousands of clones, approximately 88% of them appearing once. The sequencing input was peripheral blood. These receptors were taken from a woman in her 70s with COVID-19, enrolled during active disease.

The chain recombines TRBV5-1 with TRBJ1-6; 7 bases match TRBD1. The CDR3 is made up of 14 amino acids. Germline trimming cut 3 bases from V and 5 bases from J; bases unmatched to any gene: 2. Germline V lookup: CDR1 SGHRS, CDR2 YFSETQ. CDR3: CASSWDSNNSPLHF. DNA for the CDR3: TGCGCCAGCAGCTGGGACAGTAATAATTCACCCCTCCACTTT.

This clone came up once. The rearrangement links TRBV28 to TRBJ2-7, with D possibly matching TRBD1 (5 bases). CDR3 size: 12 residues. Germline V lookup: CDR1 MDHEN, CDR2 SYDVKM. V lost 8 bases and J 3 bases, leaving 11 bases between the germline ends. This chain's CDR3 is CASFQGGYEQYF. The CDR3 bases are TGTGCCAGCTTTCAGGGTGGCTACGAGCAGTACTTC. Combining the CDR3 with reference TRBV28 and TRBJ2-7 gives the whole variable domain DVKVTQSSRYLVKRTGEKVFLECVQDMDHENMFWYRQDPGLGLRLIYFSYDVKMKEKGDIPEGYSVSREKKERFSLILESASTNQTSMYLCASFQGGYEQYFGPGTRLTVT.

This sequence joins TRBV11-2 and TRBJ2-1, with 10 bases that match TRBD2. This CDR3 region has 16 residues. Germline CDR1 is SGHAT and CDR2 is FQNNGV. V gave up 2 bases and J gave up 4 bases; unmatched junction bases: 5. The CDR3 spells CASSLRSSGSYNEQFF. The CDR3 coding sequence is TGTGCCAGCAGCTTACGTTCTAGCGGGAGTTACAATGAGCAGTTCTTC.

J is TRBJ2-2 and V is TRBV19; D perhaps matches TRBD1 (5 bases). Germline CDR1 reads LNHDA; CDR2 reads SQIVND (reference sequence). Trimming stripped 2 bases from V and 0 bases from J, with 10 bases between. This CDR3 is 16 amino acids long. Here the CDR3 DNA reads TGTGCCAGTAGTATATGGAGACAGTCGAACACCGGGGAGCTGTTTTTT. Protein product: CASSIWRQSNTGELFF.

This clone came up once. The rearrangement links TRBV7-8 to TRBJ2-5; 8 nucleotides line up with TRBD1. CDR1 is SGHVS and CDR2 is FQNEAQ in the germline V gene. V lost 5 bases, J lost 3 bases, and 17 bases stayed unmatched. CDR3 length: 18 residues. The CDR3 protein is CASSLTGDASPRKETQYF. The CDR3 DNA is TGTGCCAGCAGCCTGACAGGGGACGCATCCCCAAGGAAAGAGACCCAGTACTTC.

The chain couples TRBV11-2 to TRBJ2-5; no reliable D call. The CDR3 spans 13 residues. Germline CDR1 SGHAT, CDR2 FQNNGV. Trimming shortened V by 6 bases and J by 2 bases, and 10 bases separated the two germline ends. CDR3 sequence reads: CASSSVDQETQYF. The CDR3 nucleotides read TGTGCCAGCAGTAGTGTTGATCAAGAGACCCAGTACTTC.

The rearrangement links TRBV11-3 to TRBJ2-7; D unresolved. Germline CDR1 SGHNT, CDR2 YENEEA. V lost 2 bases, J lost 7 bases, and 15 bases lay in between. The CDR3 totals 14 residues. Here the CDR3 reads CASSLRRRISEQYF. The CDR3 nucleotides are TGTGCCAGCAGCTTAAGGAGACGTATCTCGGAGCAGTACTTC.

This clone was observed a few times. Here the CDR3 DNA reads TGTGCCAGCAGCGCCGGGACAGGCCAACCCCAGCATTTT. This sequence encodes CASSAGTGQPQHF. The chain couples TRBV9 to TRBJ1-5; the match to TRBD1 covers 8 bases. The V segment lost 3 bases and the J segment 10 bases; nucleotides outside the gene matches: 6. The CDR3 runs to 13 residues. CDR1 SGDLS and CDR2 YYNGEE come from the germline V gene. The variable domain in full, with the rest retrieved from reference TRBV9 and TRBJ1-5, is DSGVTQTPKHLITATGQRVTLRCSPRSGDLSVYWYQQSLDQGLQFLIQYYNGEERAKGNILERFSAQQFPDLHSELNLSSLELGDSALYFCASSAGTGQPQHFGDGTRLSIL.

This chain links TRBV7-2 with TRBJ2-7; D unclear. The CDR3 covers 12 residues. Germline CDR1 and CDR2: SGHTA and FQGNSA. With 4 bases removed from V and 6 bases from J, the gap between germline ends came to 10 bases. The CDR3 DNA reads TGTGCCAGCAGCTCCGGTTTTGGCGAGCAGTACTTC. This translates into CASSSGFGEQYF.

The genes are TRBV7-6 and TRBJ1-4; possible D gene TRBD1, 6 bases. The V gene's germline CDR1 is SGHVS and CDR2 FNYEAQ. Between the trimmed V and J ends, which lost 7 bases and 13 bases, there was a span of 31 bases. CDR3 length equals 17 residues. CDR3 DNA sequence: TGTGCCAGCAACGCCTGGACCTCTCCGGGACAAAAATCTCTACTGTTTTTT. It is translated as CASNAWTSPGQKSLLFF.

The chain uses TRBV9 and TRBJ2-2; 7 bases map to TRBD2. This CDR3 region has 16 residues. Losses at the gene ends were 0 bases for V and 2 bases for J; bases not matched to a gene: 4. Germline loops: CDR1 SGDLS, CDR2 YYNGEE. The chain's CDR3 is CASSVGAGVNTGELFF. The DNA of the CDR3 is TGTGCCAGCAGCGTAGGTGCGGGAGTAAACACCGGGGAGCTGTTTTTT. Looking up the rest from reference TRBV9 and TRBJ2-2 gives the full variable domain: DSGVTQTPKHLITATGQRVTLRCSPRSGDLSVYWYQQSLDQGLQFLIQYYNGEERAKGNILERFSAQQFPDLHSELNLSSLELGDSALYFCASSVGAGVNTGELFFGEGSRLTVL.

J is TRBJ1-2 and V is TRBV18, with D unresolved. Trimming shortened V by 4 bases and J by 5 bases, and 17 bases separated the two germline ends. The germline gives CDR1 KGHSH, CDR2 LQKENI. The CDR3 totals 15 residues. The CDR3 reads CASSLDSLPEYGYTF. The DNA for the CDR3 is TGTGCCAGCTCACTGGACTCATTACCTGAGTATGGCTACACCTTC. Complete variable domain (other parts from reference TRBV18 and TRBJ1-2): NAGVMQNPRHLVRRRGQEARLRCSPMKGHSHVYWYRQLPEEGLKFMVYLQKENIIDESGMPKERFSAEFPKEGPSILRIQQVVRGDSAAYFCASSLDSLPEYGYTFGSGTRLTVV.

The chain combines TRBV12-3 or TRBV12-4 with TRBJ2-3, with a weak D call TRBD1 (5 bases). The CDR3 loop spans 13 amino acids. The V end lost 4 bases, the J end lost 1 base, and 6 bases lay between the germline ends. CDR3 amino acids: CASSSTGTDTQYF. For the CDR3, the DNA is TGTGCCAGCAGTTCGACAGGCACAGATACGCAGTATTTT.

The CDR3 loop reads CASSPASGRAGDTQYF. In DNA form, the CDR3 reads TGTGCCAGCAGCCCCGCTAGCGGGAGGGCCGGAGATACGCAGTATTTT. The chain joins TRBV11-3 to TRBJ2-3, with 12 bases aligning to TRBD2. The V and J ends lost 5 bases and 5 bases, in that order; junction bases with no gene match: 8. The V gene's germline CDR1 is SGHNT and CDR2 YENEEA. CDR3 length: 16 amino acids.

V usage is TRBV7-8 and J usage is TRBJ1-3, with D uncertain. Germline CDR1 SGHVS, CDR2 FQNEAQ. This CDR3 has 14 residues. Trimming pared 1 base from V and 4 bases from J, leaving 8 bases between. CDR3 nucleotide sequence: TGTGCCAGCAGCTTAGTCTCCGGGGGAAACACCATATATTTT. It translates to CASSLVSGGNTIYF.

V is TRBV29-1 and J is TRBJ1-1, with 7 bases that match TRBD1. Trimming removed 6 bases from V and 10 bases from J; junction bases left unmatched: 8. The CDR3 spans 11 residues. Germline V gives CDR1 SQVTM, CDR2 ANQGSEA. CDR3 nucleotide sequence: TGCAGCGTGGATGACAGGGAGCGAGCTTTCTTT. This sequence encodes CSVDDRERAFF.

V usage is TRBV9 and J usage is TRBJ1-1; D is perhaps TRBD1 (6 bases). The CDR3 extends over 18 amino acids. CDR1 SGDLS and CDR2 YYNGEE come from the germline V gene. The V end was cut by 0 bases, the J end by 0 bases, with 18 bases between. The CDR3 here is CASSVGMGGGAVNTEAFF. CDR3 coding DNA: TGTGCCAGCAGCGTAGGAATGGGCGGGGGCGCTGTGAACACTGAAGCTTTCTTT.

The chain recombines TRBV7-3 with TRBJ2-2, with TRBD2 as a possible D gene (6 bases). Germline values: CDR1 SGHTA, CDR2 FQGTGA. V lost 0 bases, J lost 4 bases, and 9 bases lay in between. This CDR3 contains 15 residues. The CDR3, as DNA: TGTGCCAGCAGCTTAACGCCGGGAGCCACCGGGGAGCTGTTTTTT. The encoded protein is CASSLTPGATGELFF.